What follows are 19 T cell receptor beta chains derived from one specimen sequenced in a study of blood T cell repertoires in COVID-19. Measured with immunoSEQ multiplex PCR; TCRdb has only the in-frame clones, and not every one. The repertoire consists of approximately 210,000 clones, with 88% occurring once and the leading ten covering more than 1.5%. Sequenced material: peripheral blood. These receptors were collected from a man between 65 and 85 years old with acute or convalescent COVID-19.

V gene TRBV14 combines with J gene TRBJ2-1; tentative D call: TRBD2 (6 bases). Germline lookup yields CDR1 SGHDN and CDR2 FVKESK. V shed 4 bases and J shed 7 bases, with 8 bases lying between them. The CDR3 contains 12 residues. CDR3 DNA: TGTGCCAGCAGCCGGAGCGGGAATGAGCAGTTCTTC. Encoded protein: CASSRSGNEQFF.

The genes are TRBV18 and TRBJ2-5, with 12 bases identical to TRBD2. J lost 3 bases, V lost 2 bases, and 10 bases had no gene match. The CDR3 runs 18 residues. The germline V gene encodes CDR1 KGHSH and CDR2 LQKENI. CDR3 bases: TGTGCCAGCTCACCAGTCCTAGCGGGAGGGCGTAATAAAGAGACCCAGTACTTC. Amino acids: CASSPVLAGGRNKETQYF.

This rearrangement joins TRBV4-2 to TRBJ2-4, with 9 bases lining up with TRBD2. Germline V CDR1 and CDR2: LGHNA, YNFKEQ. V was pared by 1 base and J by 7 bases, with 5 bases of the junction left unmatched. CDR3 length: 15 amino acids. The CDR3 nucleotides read TGTGCCAGCAGCCAAGGTAGCGGGAGCTCGAACATTCAGTACTTC. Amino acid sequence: CASSQGSGSSNIQYF.

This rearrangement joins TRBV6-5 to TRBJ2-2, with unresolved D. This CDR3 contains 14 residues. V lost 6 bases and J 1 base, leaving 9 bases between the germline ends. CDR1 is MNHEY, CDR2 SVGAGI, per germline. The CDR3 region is CASSIAQNTGELFF. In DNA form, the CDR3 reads TGTGCCAGCAGCATAGCACAGAACACCGGGGAGCTGTTTTTT.

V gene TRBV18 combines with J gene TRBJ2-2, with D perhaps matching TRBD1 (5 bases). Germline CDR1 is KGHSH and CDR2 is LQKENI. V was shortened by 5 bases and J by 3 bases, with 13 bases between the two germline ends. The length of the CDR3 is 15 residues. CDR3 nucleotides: TGTGCCAGCTCAAGCTACCTAGGGGACACCGGGGAGCTGTTTTTT. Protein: CASSSYLGDTGELFF.

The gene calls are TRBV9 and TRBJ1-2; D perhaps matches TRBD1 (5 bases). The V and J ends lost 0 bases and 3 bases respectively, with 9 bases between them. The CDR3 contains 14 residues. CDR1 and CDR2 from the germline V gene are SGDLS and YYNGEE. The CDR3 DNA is TGTGCCAGCAGCGTAGGGGCGACAGACTATGGCTACACCTTC. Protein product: CASSVGATDYGYTF.

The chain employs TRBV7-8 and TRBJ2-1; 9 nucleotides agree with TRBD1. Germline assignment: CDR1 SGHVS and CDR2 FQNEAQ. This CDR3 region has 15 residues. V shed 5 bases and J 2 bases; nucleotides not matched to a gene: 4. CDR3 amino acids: CASSTDRGTYNEQFF. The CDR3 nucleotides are TGTGCCAGCAGCACGGACAGGGGAACCTACAATGAGCAGTTCTTC. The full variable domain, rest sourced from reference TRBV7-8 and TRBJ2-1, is GAGVSQSPRYKVAKRGQDVALRCDPISGHVSLFWYQQALGQGPEFLTYFQNEAQLDKSGLPSDRFFAERPEGSVSTLKIQRTQQEDSAVYLCASSTDRGTYNEQFFGPGTRLTVL.

CDR3 in DNA: TGTGCCAGCAGCTCCAGGTCGGGAACAAGGACAGGGGGCGGCGAGCAGTACTTC. It translates to CASSSRSGTRTGGGEQYF. The V and J genes are TRBV7-6 and TRBJ2-7; 11 bases match TRBD1. Unmatched junction bases numbered 17, after V lost 4 bases and J lost 6 bases. Germline V lookup: CDR1 SGHVS, CDR2 FNYEAQ. This CDR3 is built from 18 residues.

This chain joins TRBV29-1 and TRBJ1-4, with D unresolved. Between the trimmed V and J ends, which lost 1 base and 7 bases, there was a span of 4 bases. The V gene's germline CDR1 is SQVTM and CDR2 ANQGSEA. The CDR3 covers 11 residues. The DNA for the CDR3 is TGCAGCGTTGAAGCATTTGAAAAACTGTTTTTT. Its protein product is CSVEAFEKLFF.

CDR3 protein: CASSKKQTSYNEQFF. DNA for the CDR3: TGTGCCAGCAGCAAAAAACAAACATCCTACAATGAGCAGTTCTTC. The V gene is TRBV21-1, the J gene TRBJ2-1; the table's D call, TRBD1, has no DNA check behind it. TRBV21-1 is a pseudogene. The CDR3 covers 15 residues.

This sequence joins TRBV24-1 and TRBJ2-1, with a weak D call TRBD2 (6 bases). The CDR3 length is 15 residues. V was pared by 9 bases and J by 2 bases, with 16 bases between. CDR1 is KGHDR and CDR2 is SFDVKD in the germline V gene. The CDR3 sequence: CATGTWEDPYNEQFF. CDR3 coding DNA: TGTGCCACCGGTACATGGGAGGACCCCTACAATGAGCAGTTCTTC.

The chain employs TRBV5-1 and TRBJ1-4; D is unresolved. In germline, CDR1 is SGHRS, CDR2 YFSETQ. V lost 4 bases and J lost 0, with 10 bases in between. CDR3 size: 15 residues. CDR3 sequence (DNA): TGCGCCAGCAGCCGACAATCCGCAACTAATGAAAAACTGTTTTTT. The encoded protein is CASSRQSATNEKLFF.

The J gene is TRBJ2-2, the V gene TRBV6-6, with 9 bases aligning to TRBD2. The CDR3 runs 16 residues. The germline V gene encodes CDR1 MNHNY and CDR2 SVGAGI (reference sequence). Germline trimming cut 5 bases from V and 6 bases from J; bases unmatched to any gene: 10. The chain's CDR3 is CASSRRTSEGAGELFF. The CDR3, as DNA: TGTGCCAGCAGTCGACGGACTAGCGAGGGTGCCGGGGAGCTGTTTTTT.

Written as DNA, the CDR3 is TGTGCCAGCAGCTTGGCCTATCCGCAGGGGGCAGGAGAGACCCAGTACTTC. Translating gives CASSLAYPQGAGETQYF. The V call is TRBV5-5, the J call TRBJ2-5; the match to TRBD1 covers 8 bases. Germline V lookup: CDR1 SGHKS, CDR2 YYEKEE (reference sequence). V trimming: 0 bases; J trimming: 4 bases; junction bases outside the gene matches: 11. The CDR3 is 17 amino acids. Full variable domain (remainder filled in from reference TRBV5-5 and TRBJ2-5): DAGVTQSPTHLIKTRGQQVTLRCSPISGHKSVSWYQQVLGQGPQFIFQYYEKEERGRGNFPDRFSARQFPNYSSELNVNALLLGDSALYLCASSLAYPQGAGETQYFGPGTRLLVL.

The CDR3 is CASSLDGGAAEAFF. In nucleotides, the CDR3 is TGTGCCAGCAGCTTAGACGGGGGGGCGGCTGAAGCTTTCTTT. The V gene is TRBV7-9, the J gene TRBJ1-1; possible D gene TRBD1, 6 bases. Per germline, CDR1 SEHNR and CDR2 FQNEAQ (reference sequence). Trimming removed 1 base from V and 6 bases from J, with 12 bases in between. The CDR3 is made up of 14 amino acids.

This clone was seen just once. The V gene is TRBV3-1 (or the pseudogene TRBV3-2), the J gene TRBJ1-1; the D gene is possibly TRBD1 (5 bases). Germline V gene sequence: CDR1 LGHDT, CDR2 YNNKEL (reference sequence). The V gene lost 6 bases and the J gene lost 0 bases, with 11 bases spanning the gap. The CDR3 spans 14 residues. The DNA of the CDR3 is TGTGCCAGCAGGAGACAGCAGATGAACACTGAAGCTTTCTTT. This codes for CASRRQQMNTEAFF.

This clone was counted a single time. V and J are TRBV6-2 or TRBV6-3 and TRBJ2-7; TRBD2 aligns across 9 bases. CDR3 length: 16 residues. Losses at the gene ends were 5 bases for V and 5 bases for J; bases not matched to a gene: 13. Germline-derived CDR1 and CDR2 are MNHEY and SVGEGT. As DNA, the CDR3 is TGTGCCAGCAGTCCCTCGACGGCGGGAGGGCTTGACGAGCAGTACTTC. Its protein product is CASSPSTAGGLDEQYF.

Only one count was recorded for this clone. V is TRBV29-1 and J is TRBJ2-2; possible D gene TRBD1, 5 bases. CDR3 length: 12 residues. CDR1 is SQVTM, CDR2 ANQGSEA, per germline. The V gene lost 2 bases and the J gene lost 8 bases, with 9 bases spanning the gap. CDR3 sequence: CSVEKGWGELFF. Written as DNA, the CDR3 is TGCAGCGTTGAAAAGGGGTGGGGGGAGCTGTTTTTT.

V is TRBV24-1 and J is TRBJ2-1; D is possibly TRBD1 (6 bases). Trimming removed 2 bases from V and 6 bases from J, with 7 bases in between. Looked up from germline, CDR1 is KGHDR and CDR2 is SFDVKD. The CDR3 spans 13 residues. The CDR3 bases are TGTGCCACCAGTGATTGGACAGCCAATGAGCAGTTCTTC. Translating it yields CATSDWTANEQFF.